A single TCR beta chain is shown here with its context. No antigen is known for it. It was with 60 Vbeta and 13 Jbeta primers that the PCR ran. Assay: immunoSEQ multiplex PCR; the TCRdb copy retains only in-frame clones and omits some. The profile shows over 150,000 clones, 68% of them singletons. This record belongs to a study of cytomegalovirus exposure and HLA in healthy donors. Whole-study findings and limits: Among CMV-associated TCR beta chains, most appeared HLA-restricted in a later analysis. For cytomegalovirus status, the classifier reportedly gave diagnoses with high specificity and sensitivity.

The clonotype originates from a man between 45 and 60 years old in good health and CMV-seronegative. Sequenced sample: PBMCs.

In DNA form, the CDR3 reads TGTGCCAGCAGTTTAAAGGGGAGCAATCAGCCCCAGCATTTT. It translates to CASSLKGSNQPQHF. This chain joins TRBV27 and TRBJ1-5; a possible D gene is TRBD1 (5 bases). CDR3 size: 14 residues. The V gene lost 2 bases and the J gene lost 1 base, with 6 bases spanning the gap. Per germline, CDR1 MNHEY and CDR2 SMNVEV (reference sequence).